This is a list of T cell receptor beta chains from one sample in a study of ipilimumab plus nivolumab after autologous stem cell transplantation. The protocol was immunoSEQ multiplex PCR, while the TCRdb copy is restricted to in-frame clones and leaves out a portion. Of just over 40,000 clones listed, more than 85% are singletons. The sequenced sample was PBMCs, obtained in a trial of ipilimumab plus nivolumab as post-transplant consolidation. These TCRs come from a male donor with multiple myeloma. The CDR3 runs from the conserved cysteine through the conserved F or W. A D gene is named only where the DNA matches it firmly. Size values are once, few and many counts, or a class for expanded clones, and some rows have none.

CDR3 protein: CASSQDNGQLEQYF; CDR3 DNA: TGCGCCAGCAGCCAAGATAACGGGCAGCTCGAGCAGTACTTT; D gene: NA; J gene: TRBJ2-7; CDR3 length: 14; V gene: TRBV4-3; clone size: NA
CDR3 protein: CASSLQRTTSTDTQYF; CDR3 DNA: TGCGCCAGCAGCCTACAGCGGACCACTAGCACAGATACGCAGTATTTT; D gene: NA; J gene: TRBJ2-3; CDR3 length: 16; V gene: TRBV4-3; clone size: NA
CDR3 protein: CASSSSGTSTGSYNEQFF; CDR3 DNA: TGTGCCAGCAGCTCCAGTGGGACTAGCACCGGCTCCTACAATGAGCAGTTCTTC; D gene: TRBD2; J gene: TRBJ2-1; CDR3 length: 18; V gene: TRBV7-9; clone size: NA
CDR3 protein: CASSLDGIANQPQHF; CDR3 DNA: TGTGCCAGCAGCCTAGACGGGATCGCCAATCAGCCCCAGCATTTT; D gene: NA; J gene: TRBJ1-5; CDR3 length: 15; V gene: TRBV7-2; clone size: NA
CDR3 protein: CASRSGPSTDTQYF; CDR3 DNA: TGCGCCAGCAGGAGCGGGCCTAGCACAGATACGCAGTATTTT; D gene: NA; J gene: TRBJ2-3; CDR3 length: 14; V gene: TRBV5-1; clone size: NA
CDR3 protein: CASSLESGGTGELFF; CDR3 DNA: TGTGCCAGCAGCTTAGAGTCAGGGGGAACCGGGGAGCTGTTTTTT; D gene: TRBD1; J gene: TRBJ2-2; CDR3 length: 15; V gene: TRBV11-2; clone size: NA
CDR3 protein: CASSPNPRQGSFGQFF; CDR3 DNA: TGTGCCAGCAGCCCTAACCCGAGGCAGGGAAGTTTTGGGCAGTTCTTC; D gene: NA; J gene: TRBJ2-1; CDR3 length: 16; V gene: TRBV7-2; clone size: NA
CDR3 protein: CASGLVRLGGSGNTIYF; CDR3 DNA: TGTGCTAGTGGTTTGGTCCGTTTGGGGGGTTCTGGAAACACCATATATTTT; D gene: NA; J gene: TRBJ1-3; CDR3 length: 17; V gene: TRBV12-5; clone size: NA
CDR3 protein: CASSLDREEKETQYF; CDR3 DNA: TGTGCCAGCAGCTTGGACAGGGAAGAGAAGGAGACCCAGTACTTC; D gene: NA; J gene: TRBJ2-5; CDR3 length: 15; V gene: TRBV5-4; clone size: NA
CDR3 protein: CASSLEKGAQRVRTEAFF; CDR3 DNA: TGTGCCAGCAGCCTTGAAAAGGGGGCGCAAAGGGTGCGCACTGAAGCTTTCTTT; D gene: TRBD1; J gene: TRBJ1-1; CDR3 length: 18; V gene: TRBV6-4; clone size: NA
CDR3 protein: CASSLPLAGSDTQYF; CDR3 DNA: TGTGCCAGCAGTTTACCCCTAGCGGGGTCAGATACGCAGTATTTT; D gene: TRBD2; J gene: TRBJ2-3; CDR3 length: 15; V gene: TRBV28; clone size: NA
CDR3 protein: CASSLFPGPYEQYF; CDR3 DNA: TGTGCCAGCAGCTTATTCCCAGGACCCTACGAGCAGTACTTC; D gene: NA; J gene: TRBJ2-7; CDR3 length: 14; V gene: TRBV7-2; clone size: NA
CDR3 protein: CASSPRTRPEGELFF; CDR3 DNA: TGTGCCAGCAGCCCACGGACTAGACCCGAGGGGGAGCTGTTTTTT; D gene: TRBD2; J gene: TRBJ2-2; CDR3 length: 15; V gene: TRBV14; clone size: NA
CDR3 protein: CASRRRRGQSYNEQFF; CDR3 DNA: TGTGCCAGCAGGAGGAGGAGGGGACAGTCTTACAATGAGCAGTTCTTC; D gene: NA; J gene: TRBJ2-1; CDR3 length: 16; V gene: TRBV11-2; clone size: once
CDR3 protein: CASNHRGGMETQYF; CDR3 DNA: TGTGCCAGCAACCACAGGGGGGGTATGGAGACCCAGTACTTC; D gene: NA; J gene: TRBJ2-5; CDR3 length: 14; V gene: TRBV7-9; clone size: NA
CDR3 protein: CASSHDSIYGYTF; CDR3 DNA: TGTGCCAGCAGCCACGACAGCATCTATGGCTACACCTTC; D gene: NA; J gene: TRBJ1-2; CDR3 length: 13; V gene: TRBV7-2; clone size: NA
CDR3 protein: CASSLTSSNTGELFF; CDR3 DNA: TGTGCCAGCAGCTTAACTAGCTCGAACACCGGGGAGCTGTTTTTT; D gene: NA; J gene: TRBJ2-2; CDR3 length: 15; V gene: TRBV7-3; clone size: few
CDR3 protein: CASSLGANYEQYF; CDR3 DNA: TGTGCCAGCAGCTTAGGGGCTAACTACGAGCAGTACTTC; D gene: NA; J gene: TRBJ2-7; CDR3 length: 13; V gene: TRBV7-8; clone size: few
CDR3 protein: CASSGLAGALDTQYF; CDR3 DNA: TGTGCCAGCAGTGGATTAGCGGGAGCTTTAGATACGCAGTATTTT; D gene: TRBD2; J gene: TRBJ2-3; CDR3 length: 15; V gene: TRBV2; clone size: NA
CDR3 protein: CASSPPAGTDTQYF; CDR3 DNA: TGTGCCAGCTCACCCCCAGCGGGCACAGATACGCAGTATTTT; D gene: NA; J gene: TRBJ2-3; CDR3 length: 14; V gene: TRBV18; clone size: NA
CDR3 protein: CASSQGISGYSGANVLTF; CDR3 DNA: TGTGCCAGCAGCCAAGGTATTAGCGGGTACTCTGGGGCCAACGTCCTGACTTTC; D gene: TRBD2; J gene: TRBJ2-6; CDR3 length: 18; V gene: TRBV14; clone size: NA
CDR3 protein: CASSRGLAGVVNEQFF; CDR3 DNA: TGTGCCAGCAGCCGGGGACTAGCGGGAGTGGTCAATGAGCAGTTCTTC; D gene: TRBD2; J gene: TRBJ2-1; CDR3 length: 16; V gene: TRBV7-7; clone size: NA
CDR3 protein: CASSADWRNSNYGYTF; CDR3 DNA: TGTGCCAGCAGCGCCGACTGGAGGAACAGTAACTATGGCTACACCTTC; D gene: NA; J gene: TRBJ1-2; CDR3 length: 16; V gene: TRBV9; clone size: NA
CDR3 protein: CASSYLGTQYF; CDR3 DNA: TGTGCCAGCAGCTATTTGGGGACCCAGTACTTC; D gene: NA; J gene: TRBJ2-5; CDR3 length: 11; V gene: TRBV27; clone size: NA
CDR3 protein: CASSPGADNEQFF; CDR3 DNA: TGTGCCAGCAGCCCCGGGGCAGACAATGAGCAGTTCTTC; D gene: NA; J gene: TRBJ2-1; CDR3 length: 13; V gene: TRBV11-3; clone size: NA
CDR3 protein: CASRDQTRNTGELFF; CDR3 DNA: TGTGCCAGCAGAGATCAGACCCGGAACACCGGGGAGCTGTTTTTT; D gene: NA; J gene: TRBJ2-2; CDR3 length: 15; V gene: TRBV6-1; clone size: NA
CDR3 protein: CASSAEGSGRAKPYNEQFF; CDR3 DNA: TGTGCCAGCAGCGCCGAGGGTAGCGGGAGGGCCAAACCCTACAATGAGCAGTTCTTC; D gene: TRBD2; J gene: TRBJ2-1; CDR3 length: 19; V gene: TRBV7-2; clone size: once
CDR3 protein: CASSPGTIGNTIYF; CDR3 DNA: TGTGCCAGCTCACCCGGGACAATAGGAAACACCATATATTTT; D gene: NA; J gene: TRBJ1-3; CDR3 length: 14; V gene: TRBV18; clone size: NA
CDR3 protein: CASSSDRTDTQYF; CDR3 DNA: TGTGCCAGCAGTTCGGACAGAACAGATACGCAGTATTTT; D gene: NA; J gene: TRBJ2-3; CDR3 length: 13; V gene: TRBV27; clone size: once
CDR3 protein: CASSLGGGAFFNEKLFF; CDR3 DNA: TGTGCCAGCAGCTTGGGAGGGGGCGCATTTTTTAATGAAAAACTGTTTTTT; D gene: TRBD1; J gene: TRBJ1-4; CDR3 length: 17; V gene: TRBV5-6; clone size: NA
CDR3 protein: CAWSVSSVPDTYNEQFF; CDR3 DNA: TGTGCCTGGAGTGTCTCTAGCGTCCCCGATACCTACAATGAGCAGTTCTTC; D gene: NA; J gene: TRBJ2-1; CDR3 length: 17; V gene: TRBV30; clone size: NA
CDR3 protein: CASSFIATTDTQYF; CDR3 DNA: TGTGCCAGCAGTTTTATAGCGACCACAGATACGCAGTATTTT; D gene: NA; J gene: TRBJ2-3; CDR3 length: 14; V gene: TRBV28; clone size: NA
CDR3 protein: CASSLGMANTEAFF; CDR3 DNA: TGTGCCAGCAGCTTGGGTATGGCGAACACTGAAGCTTTCTTT; D gene: NA; J gene: TRBJ1-1; CDR3 length: 14; V gene: TRBV7-2; clone size: NA